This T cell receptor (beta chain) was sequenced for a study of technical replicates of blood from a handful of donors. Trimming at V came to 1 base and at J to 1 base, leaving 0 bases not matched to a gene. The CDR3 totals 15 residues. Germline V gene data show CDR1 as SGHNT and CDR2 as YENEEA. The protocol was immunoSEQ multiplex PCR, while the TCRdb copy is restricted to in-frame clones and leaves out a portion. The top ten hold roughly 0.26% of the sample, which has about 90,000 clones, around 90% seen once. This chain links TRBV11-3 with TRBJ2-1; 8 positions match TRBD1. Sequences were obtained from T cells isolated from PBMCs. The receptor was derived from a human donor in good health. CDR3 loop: CASSLGTGSYNEQFF. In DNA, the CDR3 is TGTGCCAGCAGCTTAGGGACAGGGTCCTACAATGAGCAGTTCTTC.